The source of this TCR beta chain is a study of blood T cell repertoires in COVID-19. Seattle cases were enrolled at active infection and followed longitudinally. Authors' data handling: Reference gene primer amplification in the assay estimated nucleated cell counts. The protocol was immunoSEQ multiplex PCR, while the TCRdb copy is restricted to in-frame clones and leaves out a portion. The V and J calls and clone size were taken over from that table, and D and trimming were inferred from the DNA. The table includes under 250,000 clones, roughly nine tenths detected once. With 4 bases removed from V and 3 bases from J, the gap between germline ends came to 12 bases. Per germline, CDR1 SGDLS and CDR2 YYNGEE. The CDR3 extends over 14 amino acids.

The sequence derives from a man aged 60-69 years with COVID-19, enrolled during active disease. The V and J genes are TRBV9 and TRBJ2-3; tentative D call: TRBD1 (6 bases). Material for sequencing was peripheral blood. CDR3 region: CASSRGQRTDTQYF. The DNA for the CDR3 is TGTGCCAGCAGCCGAGGACAGAGGACAGATACGCAGTATTTT.